Listed here is a single T cell receptor beta chain. The antigen this receptor binds is unknown. Base quality data are lacking; no much larger clone is found one base away. The trial excluded patients who had a history of autoimmune disease or were on systemic immunosuppression. In every dose cohort, peripheral blood was drawn for TCR sequencing at baseline, cycle 4 day 1, and cycle 7 day 1. Samples were obtained from an open-label, multicenter, first-in-human phase I dose-escalation trial of ivuxolimab. The trial enrolled adults with locally advanced or metastatic head and neck squamous cell, hepatocellular, melanoma or renal cell carcinoma. Before TCR sequencing, CD4+ T cells and CD8+ T cells were sorted from peripheral blood as separate populations. The germline ends are 7 bases apart after V is trimmed by 1 base and J by 4 bases. Reading from cysteine to phenylalanine, the CDR3 counts 14 amino acids. Only CDR3 DNA is held: 42 bases, read in frame from base 1. The germline V gene supplies CDR1 MGHRA and CDR2 YSYEKL.

Genomic DNA was isolated from the sorted cells so that the TCRbeta CDR3 region could be sequenced. TCRbeta CDR3 regions were sequenced using the immunoSEQ Assay. In TCRdb, the immuneACCESS table is reduced to in-frame sequences with V and J assigned. These tables do not hold every clone; where another copy was compared, an unresolved V gene accounts for under half, and the others remain unexplained. Here the sample has 80,000 to 100,000 clones; over 75% occur a single time. The ten top clones hold approximately 0.3% of the sample. This record belongs to a study of OX40 agonist ivuxolimab in advanced cancers. Turning to the overall study: The costimulatory receptor OX40 (CD134) was targeted by ivuxolimab, a fully human IgG2 agonistic monoclonal antibody. Of the roughly 53 patients in dose escalation, about 20 had hepatocellular carcinoma, about 15 had melanoma, 9 had renal cell carcinoma and 9 had head and neck cancer. Three dose-escalation patients achieved partial responses, one with hepatocellular carcinoma and two with cutaneous melanoma. The paper reports the monotherapy dose-escalation portion (N ≈ 52 patients) of the phase I ivuxolimab trial. Intravenous ivuxolimab was administered to patients every 2 weeks at six dose levels: 0.01, 0.1, 0.3, 1.5, 3 and 10 mg/kg. In the dose-escalation cohort, roughly 82% of patients were male, and the mean age was 60 years with a range of roughly 23 to 79. The point of sequencing TCRbeta in the periphery was to test whether ivuxolimab changed TCR sequence diversity and drove clonal T-cell expansion. Patients were allowed to have had prior anti-PD-1, anti-PD-L1 or anti-CTLA-4 therapy, and around 41% of the dose-escalation patients had previously received checkpoint inhibitors. Study-wide findings and limitations: In the 0.1-3.0 mg/kg groups, partial responders had among the lowest normalized peripheral clonal expansion, particularly in CD8+ T cells. Low levels of normalized T-cell clonal expansion were also seen in some patients who did not respond. The antigen specificity of the peripheral T cells that underwent clonal expansion was not determined. After ivuxolimab, CD8+ T cells had more expanded clones than CD4+ T cells on average. At doses from 0.1 to 3.0 mg/kg, clonal expansion was seen in both CD4+ and CD8+ blood T cells between baseline and week 6.

Sequenced material: CD4+ or CD8+ T cells sorted from blood, taken in a trial of the OX40 agonist ivuxolimab. The receptor was derived from an adult with an advanced solid tumor such as melanoma, head and neck, liver or kidney cancer. This sequence uses TRBV4-1 and TRBJ1-4; confidence is insufficient to name the D gene. The DNA reads as follows: TGCGCCAGCAGCCAAGTTACCCTTAATGAAAAACTGTTTTTT. It codes for CASSQVTLNEKLFF.